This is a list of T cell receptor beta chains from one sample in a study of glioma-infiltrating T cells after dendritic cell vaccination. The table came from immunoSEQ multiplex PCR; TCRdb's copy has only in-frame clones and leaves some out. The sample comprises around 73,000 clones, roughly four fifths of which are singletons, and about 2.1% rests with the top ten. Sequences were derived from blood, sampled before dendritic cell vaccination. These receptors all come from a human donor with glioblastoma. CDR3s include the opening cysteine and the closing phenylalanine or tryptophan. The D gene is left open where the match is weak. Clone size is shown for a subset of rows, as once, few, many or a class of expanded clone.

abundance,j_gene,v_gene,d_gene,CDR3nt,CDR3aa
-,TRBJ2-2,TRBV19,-,TGTGCCAGTACCCCTGAGGGTCTAGCGCCAAGAATTAGGGAGCTGTTTTTT,CASTPEGLAPRIRELFF
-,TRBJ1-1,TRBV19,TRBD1,TGTGCCAGTAGTACCCCGGGACAGGGAGTAATGGACACTGAAGCTTTCTTT,CASSTPGQGVMDTEAFF
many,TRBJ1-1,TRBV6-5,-,TGTGCTGGCAGCAAGGGGCCGGGCACTGAAGCTTTCTTT,CAGSKGPGTEAFF
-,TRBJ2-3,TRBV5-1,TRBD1,TGCGCCAGCAGCTTGGCCGGGACAGTCCCCACAGATACGCAGTATTTT,CASSLAGTVPTDTQYF
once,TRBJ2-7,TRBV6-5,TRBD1,TGTGCCAGCAGTACTGGGACAGGACCCTCCTACGAGCAGTACTTC,CASSTGTGPSYEQYF
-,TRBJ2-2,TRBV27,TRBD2,TGTGCCAGCATGTGGACTAGCGGGAGGGCCAACACCGGGGAGCTGTTTTTT,CASMWTSGRANTGELFF
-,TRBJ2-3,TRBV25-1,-,TGTGCCAGCAGTGGTTCCACCGGGGGGCGCACAGATACGCAGTATTTT,CASSGSTGGRTDTQYF
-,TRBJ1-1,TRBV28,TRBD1,TGTGCCAGCATCACACGGGACAGGGCGAACACTGAAGCTTTCTTT,CASITRDRANTEAFF
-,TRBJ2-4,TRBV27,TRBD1,TGTGCCAGCAGTTTCACCGGGACAGCAAACATTCAGTACTTC,CASSFTGTANIQYF
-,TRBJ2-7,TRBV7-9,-,TGTGCCAGCAGCTTAGCCGGCAGCGACTACGAGCAGTACTTC,CASSLAGSDYEQYF
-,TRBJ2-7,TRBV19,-,TGTGCCAGTAGTATGGGGCTCGACGAGCAGTACTTC,CASSMGLDEQYF
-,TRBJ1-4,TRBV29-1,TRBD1,TGCAGCGTTGAACCGGGACAGGGAGAAAAACTGTTTTTT,CSVEPGQGEKLFF
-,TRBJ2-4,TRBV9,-,TGTGCCAGCAGCGTAGGCGGAGAGCCGGGTGTCATTCAGTACTTC,CASSVGGEPGVIQYF
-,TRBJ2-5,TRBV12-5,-,TGTGCTAGTGGTTTGGCGCAGGGGTCTGAAGAGACCCAGTACTTC,CASGLAQGSEETQYF
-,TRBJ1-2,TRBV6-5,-,TGTGCCAGCAGTTACTCGTCTAGGTCAGCTAACTATGGCTACACCTTC,CASSYSSRSANYGYTF
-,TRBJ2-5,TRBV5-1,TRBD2,TGCGCCAGCAGCTCGAGTCGGGAGGGGACCCAGTACTTC,CASSSSREGTQYF
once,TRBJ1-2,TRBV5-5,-,TGTGCCAGCAGCTTGGGGCAGGGGAGGGACTATGGCTACACCTTC,CASSLGQGRDYGYTF
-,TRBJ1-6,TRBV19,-,TGTGCCAGTGACTCCGGGGTTTCCTATAATTCACCCCTCCACTTT,CASDSGVSYNSPLHF
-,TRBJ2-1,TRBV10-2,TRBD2,TGCGCCAGCCCTGGGAGGGAGGGCCTCAACAATGAGCAGTTCTTC,CASPGREGLNNEQFF
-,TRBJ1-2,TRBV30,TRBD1,TGTGCCTGGGAACAGGGGGCACTCTATGGCTACACCTTC,CAWEQGALYGYTF
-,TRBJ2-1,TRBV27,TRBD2,TGTGCCAGCAGTGCCCAGAGACTAGCGACCCACGATGAGCAGTTCTTC,CASSAQRLATHDEQFF
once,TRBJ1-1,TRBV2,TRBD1,TGTGCCAGCAGCGAACAAGGGACAGTAAACACTGAAGCTTTCTTT,CASSEQGTVNTEAFF
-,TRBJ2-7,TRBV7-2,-,TGTGCCAGCAGCCCCCAGTACGAGCAGTACTTC,CASSPQYEQYF
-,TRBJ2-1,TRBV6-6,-,TGTGCCAGCAGCCCGTGGCAGGAGCAGTTCTTC,CASSPWQEQFF
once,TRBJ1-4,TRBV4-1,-,TGCGCCAGCAGCCAAGGGCTCAGATTTTGGGAAAAACTGTTTTTT,CASSQGLRFWEKLFF